This note documents a single TCR beta chain sequence. Its specificity is not known. The CDR3 has 15 amino acids. V was clipped by 4 bases and J by 6 bases; unmatched bases: 6. In germline, CDR1 is MNHEY, CDR2 SVGAGI. This record comes from a study of radiotherapy plus CTLA-4 blockade in lung cancer. The overall study: Objective responses were recorded in around 18% of patients, with disease control recorded in about 33%.

Sequenced by immunoSEQ multiplex PCR; TCRdb stores in-frame clones only, minus some. In the table there are fewer than 95,000 clones, 80% to 90% of which are singletons. The study, taken as a whole, reports: Clones of tumor-derived TCRs expanded in blood after radiotherapy plus ipilimumab. Best predicting response, reportedly, were early blood T cell clone dynamics, with interferon-beta.

This clonotype originated in a human donor with non-small cell lung cancer who had stable disease on radiotherapy plus ipilimumab. The chain recombines TRBV6-5 with TRBJ2-3, with TRBD1 matching 11 bases. The specimen comprised peripheral blood, sampled from a patient treated with radiotherapy plus ipilimumab. The CDR3 nucleotides read TGTGCCAGCAGTTCCAGGACAGGGGGCGCGGATACGCAGTATTTT. This codes for CASSSRTGGADTQYF.